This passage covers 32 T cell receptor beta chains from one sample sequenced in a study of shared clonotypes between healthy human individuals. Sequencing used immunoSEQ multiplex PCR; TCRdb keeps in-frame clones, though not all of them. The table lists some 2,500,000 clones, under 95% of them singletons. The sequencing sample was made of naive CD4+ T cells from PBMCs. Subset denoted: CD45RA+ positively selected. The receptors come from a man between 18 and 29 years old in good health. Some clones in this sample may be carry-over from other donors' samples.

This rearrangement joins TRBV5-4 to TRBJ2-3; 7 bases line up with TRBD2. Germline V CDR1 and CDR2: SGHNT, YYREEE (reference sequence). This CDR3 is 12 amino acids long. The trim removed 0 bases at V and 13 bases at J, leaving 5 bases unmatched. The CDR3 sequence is CASSLVAGEEYF. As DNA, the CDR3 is TGTGCCAGCAGCTTGGTTGCGGGAGAAGAGTATTTT.

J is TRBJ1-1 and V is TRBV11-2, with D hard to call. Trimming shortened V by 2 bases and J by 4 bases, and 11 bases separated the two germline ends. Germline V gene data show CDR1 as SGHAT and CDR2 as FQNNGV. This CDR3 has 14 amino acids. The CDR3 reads CASSLRGVGTEAFF. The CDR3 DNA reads TGTGCCAGCAGCTTACGTGGGGTGGGCACTGAAGCTTTCTTT.

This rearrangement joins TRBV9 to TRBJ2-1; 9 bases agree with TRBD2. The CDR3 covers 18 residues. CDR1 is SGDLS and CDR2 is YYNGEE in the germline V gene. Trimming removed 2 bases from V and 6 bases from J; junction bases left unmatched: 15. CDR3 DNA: TGTGCCAGCAGCGTTGGATTAGCGGGAGAATCCCTTATCAATGAGCAGTTCTTC. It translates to CASSVGLAGESLINEQFF.

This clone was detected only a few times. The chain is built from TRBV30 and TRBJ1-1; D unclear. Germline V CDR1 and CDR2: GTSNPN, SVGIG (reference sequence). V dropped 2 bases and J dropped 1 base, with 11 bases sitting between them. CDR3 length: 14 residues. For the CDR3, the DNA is TGTGCCTGGAGTCGCCAACTTCAGAACACTGAAGCTTTCTTT. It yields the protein CAWSRQLQNTEAFF. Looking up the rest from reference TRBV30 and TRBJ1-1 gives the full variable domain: SQTIHQWPATLVQPVGSPLSLECTVEGTSNPNLYWYRQAAGRGLQLLFYSVGIGQISSEVPQNLSASRPQDRQFILSSKKLLLSDSGFYLCAWSRQLQNTEAFFGQGTRLTVV.

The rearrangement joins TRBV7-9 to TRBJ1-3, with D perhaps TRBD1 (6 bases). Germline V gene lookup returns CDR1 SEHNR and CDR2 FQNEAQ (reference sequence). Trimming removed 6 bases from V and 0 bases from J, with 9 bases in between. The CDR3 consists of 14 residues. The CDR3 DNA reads TGTGCCAGCAGTTACAGGGTCTCTGGAAACACCATATATTTT. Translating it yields CASSYRVSGNTIYF.

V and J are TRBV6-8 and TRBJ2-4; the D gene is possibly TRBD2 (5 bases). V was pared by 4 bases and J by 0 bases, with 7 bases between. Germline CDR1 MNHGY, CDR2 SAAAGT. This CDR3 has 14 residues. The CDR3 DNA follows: TGTGCCAGCAGTTTAGGACTAGCCAAAAACATTCAGTACTTC. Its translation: CASSLGLAKNIQYF.

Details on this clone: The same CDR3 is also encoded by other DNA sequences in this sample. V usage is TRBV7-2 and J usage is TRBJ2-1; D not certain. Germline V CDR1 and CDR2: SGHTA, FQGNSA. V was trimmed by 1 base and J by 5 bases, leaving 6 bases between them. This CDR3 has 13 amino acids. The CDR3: CASSLGANNEQFF. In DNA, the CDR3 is TGTGCCAGCAGCTTAGGGGCAAACAATGAGCAGTTCTTC.

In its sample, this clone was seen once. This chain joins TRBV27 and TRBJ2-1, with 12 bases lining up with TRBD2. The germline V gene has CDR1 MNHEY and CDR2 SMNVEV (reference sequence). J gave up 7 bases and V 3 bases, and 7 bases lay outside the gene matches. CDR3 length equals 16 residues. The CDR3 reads CASSLVLAGGSNEQFF. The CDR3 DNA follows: TGTGCCAGCAGTTTGGTGCTAGCGGGAGGGTCGAATGAGCAGTTCTTC.

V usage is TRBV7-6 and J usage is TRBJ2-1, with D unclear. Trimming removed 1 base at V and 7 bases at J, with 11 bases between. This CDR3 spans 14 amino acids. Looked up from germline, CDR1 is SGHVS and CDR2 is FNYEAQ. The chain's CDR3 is CASSLVYPSNEQFF. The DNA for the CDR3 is TGTGCCAGCAGCTTAGTGTACCCCTCTAATGAGCAGTTCTTC.

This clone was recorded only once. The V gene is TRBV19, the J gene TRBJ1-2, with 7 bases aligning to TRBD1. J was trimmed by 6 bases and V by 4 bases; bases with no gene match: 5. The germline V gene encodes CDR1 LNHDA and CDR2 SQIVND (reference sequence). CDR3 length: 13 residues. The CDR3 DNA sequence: TGTGCCAGTAGTAGAACTACAGGGGATGGCTACACCTTC. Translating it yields CASSRTTGDGYTF.

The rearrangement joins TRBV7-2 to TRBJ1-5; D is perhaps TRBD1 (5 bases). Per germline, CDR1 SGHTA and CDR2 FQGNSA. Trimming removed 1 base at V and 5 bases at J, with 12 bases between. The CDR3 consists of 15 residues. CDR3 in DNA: TGTGCCAGCAGCTTAGTGGGCCTAGGGGATCAGCCCCAGCATTTT. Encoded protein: CASSLVGLGDQPQHF.

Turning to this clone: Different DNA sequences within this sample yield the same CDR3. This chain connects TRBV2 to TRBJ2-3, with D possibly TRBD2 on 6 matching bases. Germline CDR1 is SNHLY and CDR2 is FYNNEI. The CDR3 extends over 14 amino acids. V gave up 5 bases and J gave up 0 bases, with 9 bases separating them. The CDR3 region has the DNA TGTGCCAGCAGTCCGGGACTGAGCACAGATACGCAGTATTTT. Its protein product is CASSPGLSTDTQYF.

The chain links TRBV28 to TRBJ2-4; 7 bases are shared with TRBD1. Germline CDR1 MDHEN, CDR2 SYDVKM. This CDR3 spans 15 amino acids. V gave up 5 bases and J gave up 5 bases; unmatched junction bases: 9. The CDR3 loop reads CASSITTGWENIQYF. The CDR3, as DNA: TGTGCCAGCAGTATTACGACAGGGTGGGAAAACATTCAGTACTTC.

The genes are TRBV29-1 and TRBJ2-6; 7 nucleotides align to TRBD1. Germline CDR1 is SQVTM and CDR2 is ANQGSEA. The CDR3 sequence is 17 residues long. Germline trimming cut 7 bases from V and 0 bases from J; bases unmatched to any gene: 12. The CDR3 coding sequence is TGCAGCGCCGCTGACAGGGACCTGATCTCTGGGGCCAACGTCCTGACTTTC. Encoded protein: CSAADRDLISGANVLTF.

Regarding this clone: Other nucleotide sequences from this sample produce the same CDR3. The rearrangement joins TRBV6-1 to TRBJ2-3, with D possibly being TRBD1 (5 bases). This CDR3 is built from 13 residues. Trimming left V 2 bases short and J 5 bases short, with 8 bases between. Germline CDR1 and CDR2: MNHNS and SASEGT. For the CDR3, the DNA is TGTGCCAGCAGTGAATGGGGCGGAGATACGCAGTATTTT. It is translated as CASSEWGGDTQYF.

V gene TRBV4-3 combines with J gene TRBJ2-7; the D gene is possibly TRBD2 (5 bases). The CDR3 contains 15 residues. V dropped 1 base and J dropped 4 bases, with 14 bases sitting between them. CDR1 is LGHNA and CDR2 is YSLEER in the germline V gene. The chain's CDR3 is CASSQVGVGKYEQYF. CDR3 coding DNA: TGCGCCAGCAGCCAAGTCGGGGTGGGTAAATACGAGCAGTACTTC.

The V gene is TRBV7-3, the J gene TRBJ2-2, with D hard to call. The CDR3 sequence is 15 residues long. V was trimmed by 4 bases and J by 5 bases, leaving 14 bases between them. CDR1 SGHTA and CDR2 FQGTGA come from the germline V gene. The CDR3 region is CASSSRTIRTGELFF. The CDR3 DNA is TGTGCCAGCAGCTCCCGGACGATAAGGACCGGGGAGCTGTTTTTT.

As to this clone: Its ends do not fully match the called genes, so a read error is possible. The CDR3: CASSSLGRELLF. For the CDR3, the DNA is TGTGCCAGCAGTTCTCTCGGGCGGGAGCTTCTCTTC. J is TRBJ2-1 and V is TRBV28, with TRBD2 matching over 7 bases. The CDR3 covers 12 residues. In germline, CDR1 is MDHEN, CDR2 SYDVKM.

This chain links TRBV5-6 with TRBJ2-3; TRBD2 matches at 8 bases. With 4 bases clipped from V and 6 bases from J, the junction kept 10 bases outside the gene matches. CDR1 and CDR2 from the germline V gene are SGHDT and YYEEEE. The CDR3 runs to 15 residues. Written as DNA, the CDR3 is TGTGCCAGCAGCGCGGGACTAGGCCGATTGGATACGCAGTATTTT. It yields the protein CASSAGLGRLDTQYF.

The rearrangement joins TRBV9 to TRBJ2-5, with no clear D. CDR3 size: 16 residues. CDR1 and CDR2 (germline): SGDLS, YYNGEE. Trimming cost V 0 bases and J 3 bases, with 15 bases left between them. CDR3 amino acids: CASSVAAGKSKETQYF. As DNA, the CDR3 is TGTGCCAGCAGCGTAGCGGCAGGAAAGTCTAAAGAGACCCAGTACTTC.

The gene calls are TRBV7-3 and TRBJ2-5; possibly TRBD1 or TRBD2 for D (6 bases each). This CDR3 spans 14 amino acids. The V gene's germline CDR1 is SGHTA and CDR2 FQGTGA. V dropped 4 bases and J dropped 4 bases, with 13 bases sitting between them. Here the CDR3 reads CASSSGAGRETQYF. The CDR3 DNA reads TGTGCCAGCAGCTCAGGGGCGGGGCGAGAGACCCAGTACTTC.

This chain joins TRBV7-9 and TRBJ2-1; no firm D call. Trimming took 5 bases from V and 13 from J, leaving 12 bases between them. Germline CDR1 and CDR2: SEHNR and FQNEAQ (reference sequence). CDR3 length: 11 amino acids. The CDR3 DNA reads TGTGCCAGCAGCCTTCAGTGGGTACAGTTCTTC. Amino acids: CASSLQWVQFF.

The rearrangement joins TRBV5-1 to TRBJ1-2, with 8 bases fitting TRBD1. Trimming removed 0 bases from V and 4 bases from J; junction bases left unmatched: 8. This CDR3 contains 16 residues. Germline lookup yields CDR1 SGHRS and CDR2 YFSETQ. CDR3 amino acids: CASSLGFTDRGYGYTF. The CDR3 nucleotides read TGCGCCAGCAGCTTGGGGTTCACCGACAGGGGCTATGGCTACACCTTC.

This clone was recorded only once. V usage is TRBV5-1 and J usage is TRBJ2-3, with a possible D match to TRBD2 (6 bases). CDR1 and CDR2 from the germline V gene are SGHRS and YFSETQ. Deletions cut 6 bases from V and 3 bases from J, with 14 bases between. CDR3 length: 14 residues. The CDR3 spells CASNRAGGTDTQYF. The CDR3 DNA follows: TGCGCCAGCAACCGCGCCGGGGGTACAGATACGCAGTATTTT.

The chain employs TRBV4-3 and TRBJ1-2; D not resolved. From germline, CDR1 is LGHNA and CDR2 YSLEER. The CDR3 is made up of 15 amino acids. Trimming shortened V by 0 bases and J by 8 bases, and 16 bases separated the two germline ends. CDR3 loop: CASSQDLGGPGGYTF. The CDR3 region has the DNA TGCGCCAGCAGCCAAGATCTGGGCGGGCCGGGAGGCTACACCTTC.

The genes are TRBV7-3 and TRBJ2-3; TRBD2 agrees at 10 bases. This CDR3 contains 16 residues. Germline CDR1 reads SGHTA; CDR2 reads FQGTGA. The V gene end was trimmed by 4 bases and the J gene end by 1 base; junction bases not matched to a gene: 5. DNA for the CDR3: TGTGCCAGCAGCTCAAGGACTAGCGGAGGCACAGATACGCAGTATTTT. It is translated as CASSSRTSGGTDTQYF.

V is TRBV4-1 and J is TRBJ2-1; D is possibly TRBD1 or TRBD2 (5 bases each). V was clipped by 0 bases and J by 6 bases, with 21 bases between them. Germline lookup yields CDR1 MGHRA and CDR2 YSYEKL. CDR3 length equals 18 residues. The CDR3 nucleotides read TGCGCCAGCAGCCAAGATCCCTACTCTTGGGGGAGATCCAATGAGCAGTTCTTC. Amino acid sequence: CASSQDPYSWGRSNEQFF.

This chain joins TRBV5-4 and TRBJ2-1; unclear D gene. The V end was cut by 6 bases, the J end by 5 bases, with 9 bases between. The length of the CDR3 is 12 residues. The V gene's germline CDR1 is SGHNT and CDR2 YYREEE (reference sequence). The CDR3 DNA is TGTGCCAGCAATCGAAAGGACAATGAGCAGTTCTTC. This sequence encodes CASNRKDNEQFF.

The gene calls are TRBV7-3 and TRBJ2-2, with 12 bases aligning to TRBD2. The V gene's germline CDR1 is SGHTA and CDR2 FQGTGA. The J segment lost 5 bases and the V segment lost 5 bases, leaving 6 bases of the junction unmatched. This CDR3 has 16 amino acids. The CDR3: CASSLLAGGRTGELFF. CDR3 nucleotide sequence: TGTGCCAGCAGCCTCCTAGCGGGAGGGCGAACCGGGGAGCTGTTTTTT. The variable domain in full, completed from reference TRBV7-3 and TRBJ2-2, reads GAGVSQTPSNKVTEKGKYVELRCDPISGHTALYWYRQSLGQGPEFLIYFQGTGAADDSGLPNDRFFAVRPEGSVSTLKIQRTERGDSAVYLCASSLLAGGRTGELFFGEGSRLTVL.

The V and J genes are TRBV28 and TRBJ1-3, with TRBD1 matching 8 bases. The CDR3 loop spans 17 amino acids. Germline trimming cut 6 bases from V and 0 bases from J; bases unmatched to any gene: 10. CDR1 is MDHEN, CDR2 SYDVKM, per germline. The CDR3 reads CASSGWTGSSSGNTIYF. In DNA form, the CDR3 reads TGTGCCAGCAGCGGATGGACAGGGTCGAGCTCTGGAAACACCATATATTTT.

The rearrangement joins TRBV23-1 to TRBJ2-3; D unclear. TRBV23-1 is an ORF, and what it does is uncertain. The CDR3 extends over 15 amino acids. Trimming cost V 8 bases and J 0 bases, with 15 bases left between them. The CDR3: CASRSGRLSTDTQYF. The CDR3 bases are TGCGCCAGCCGCTCCGGCCGACTGAGCACAGATACGCAGTATTTT.

In DNA, the CDR3 is TGCGCCAGCAGTGAAGGTGGCAGCCAGAAGACCCAGTACTTC. Translating gives CASSEGGSQKTQYF. This chain connects TRBV10-1 to TRBJ2-5; D uncertain. With 3 bases removed from V and 6 bases from J, the gap between germline ends came to 14 bases. From germline, CDR1 is WNHNN and CDR2 SYGVQD (reference sequence). The CDR3 extends over 14 amino acids.